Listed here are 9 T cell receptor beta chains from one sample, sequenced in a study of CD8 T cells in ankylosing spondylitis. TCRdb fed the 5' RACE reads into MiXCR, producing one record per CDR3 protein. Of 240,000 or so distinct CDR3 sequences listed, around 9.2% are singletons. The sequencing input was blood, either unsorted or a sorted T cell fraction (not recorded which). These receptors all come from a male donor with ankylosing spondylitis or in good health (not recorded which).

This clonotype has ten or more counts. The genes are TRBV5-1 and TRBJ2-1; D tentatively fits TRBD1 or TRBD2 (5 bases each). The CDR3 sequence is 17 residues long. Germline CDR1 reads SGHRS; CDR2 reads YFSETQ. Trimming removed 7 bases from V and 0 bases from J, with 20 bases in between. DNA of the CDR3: TGCGCCAGCGGGGGTAACAAGGGAACTACCTCCTACAATGAGCAGTTCTTC. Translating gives CASGGNKGTTSYNEQFF.

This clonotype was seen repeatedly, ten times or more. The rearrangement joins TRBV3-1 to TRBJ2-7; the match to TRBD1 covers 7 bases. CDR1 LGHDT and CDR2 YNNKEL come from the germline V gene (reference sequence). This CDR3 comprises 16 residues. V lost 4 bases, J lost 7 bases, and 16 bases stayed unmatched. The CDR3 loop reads CASSRGGKGFVGEQYF. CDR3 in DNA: TGTGCCAGCAGCCGAGGGGGCAAGGGATTCGTGGGAGAGCAGTACTTC.

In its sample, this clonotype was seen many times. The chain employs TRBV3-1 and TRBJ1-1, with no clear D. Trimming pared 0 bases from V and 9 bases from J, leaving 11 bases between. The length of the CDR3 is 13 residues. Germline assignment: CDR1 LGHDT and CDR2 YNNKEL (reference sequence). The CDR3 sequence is CASSQDRAAQAFF. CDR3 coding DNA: TGTGCCAGCAGCCAAGATAGGGCAGCTCAAGCTTTCTTT.

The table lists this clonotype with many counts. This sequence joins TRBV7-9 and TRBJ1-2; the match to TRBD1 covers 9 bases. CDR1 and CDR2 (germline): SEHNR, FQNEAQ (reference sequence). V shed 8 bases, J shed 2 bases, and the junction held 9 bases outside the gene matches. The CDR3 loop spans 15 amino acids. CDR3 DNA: TGTGCCAGCGGGATTCCGGGACAGGGAAACTATGGCTACACCTTC. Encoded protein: CASGIPGQGNYGYTF.

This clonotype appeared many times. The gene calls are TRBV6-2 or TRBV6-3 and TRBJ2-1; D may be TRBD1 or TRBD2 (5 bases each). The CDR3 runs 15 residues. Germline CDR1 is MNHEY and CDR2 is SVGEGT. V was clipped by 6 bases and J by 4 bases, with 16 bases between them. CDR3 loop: CASRPLRDPYNEQFF. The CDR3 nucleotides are TGTGCCAGCAGACCTCTCCGGGACCCTTACAATGAGCAGTTCTTC.

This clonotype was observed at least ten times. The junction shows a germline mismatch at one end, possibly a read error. Here the CDR3 DNA reads TGTGCCAGCAGTTTAGACAGAGGGAACACTGAAGCTTTCTTT. It codes for CASSLDRGNTEAFF. The V gene is TRBV5-1, the J gene TRBJ1-1, with D perhaps matching TRBD1 (5 bases). The germline V gene encodes CDR1 SGHRS and CDR2 YFSETQ. The CDR3 has 14 amino acids. The whole variable domain, remainder taken from reference TRBV5-1 and TRBJ1-1, is KAGVTQTPRYLIKTRGQQVTLSCSPISGHRSVSWYQQTPGQGLQFLFEYFSETQRNKGNFPGRFSGRQFSNSRSEMNVSTLELGDSALYLCASSLDRGNTEAFFGQGTRLTVV.

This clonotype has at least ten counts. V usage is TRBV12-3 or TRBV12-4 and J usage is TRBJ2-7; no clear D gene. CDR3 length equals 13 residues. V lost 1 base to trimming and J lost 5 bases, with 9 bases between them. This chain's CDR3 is CASSLVPGNEQYF. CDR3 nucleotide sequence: TGTGCCAGCAGTTTAGTTCCGGGCAACGAGCAGTACTTC.

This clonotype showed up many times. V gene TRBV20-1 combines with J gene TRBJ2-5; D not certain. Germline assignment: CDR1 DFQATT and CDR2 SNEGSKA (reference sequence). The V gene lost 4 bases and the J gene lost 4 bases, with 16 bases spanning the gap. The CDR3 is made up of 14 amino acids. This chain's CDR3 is CSAISSGVSETQYF. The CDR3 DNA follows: TGCAGTGCTATCTCTTCGGGCGTTTCAGAGACCCAGTACTTC.

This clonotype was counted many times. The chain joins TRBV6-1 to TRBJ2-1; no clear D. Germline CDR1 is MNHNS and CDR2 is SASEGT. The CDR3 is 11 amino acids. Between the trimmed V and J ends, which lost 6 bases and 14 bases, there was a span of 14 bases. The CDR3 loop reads CASSGSRWEFF. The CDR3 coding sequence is TGTGCCAGCAGCGGGTCTAGGTGGGAGTTCTTC.